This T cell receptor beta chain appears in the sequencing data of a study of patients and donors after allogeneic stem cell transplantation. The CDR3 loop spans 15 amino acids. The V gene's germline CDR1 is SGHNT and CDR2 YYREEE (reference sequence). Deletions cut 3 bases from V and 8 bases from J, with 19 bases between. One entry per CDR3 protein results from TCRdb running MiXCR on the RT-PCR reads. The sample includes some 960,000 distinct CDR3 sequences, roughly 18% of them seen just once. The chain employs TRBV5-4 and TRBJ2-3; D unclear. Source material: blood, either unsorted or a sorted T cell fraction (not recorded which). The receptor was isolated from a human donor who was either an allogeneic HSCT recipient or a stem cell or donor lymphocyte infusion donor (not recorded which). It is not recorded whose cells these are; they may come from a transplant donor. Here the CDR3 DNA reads TGTGCCAGCAGCTCCCGACCCCCGTATCGGAGTACGCAGTATTTT. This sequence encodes CASSSRPPYRSTQYF. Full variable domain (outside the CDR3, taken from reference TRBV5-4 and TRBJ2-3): ETGVTQSPTHLIKTRGQQVTLRCSSQSGHNTVSWYQQALGQGPQFIFQYYREEENGRGNFPPRFSGLQFPNYSSELNVNALELDDSALYLCASSSRPPYRSTQYFGPGTRLTVL.